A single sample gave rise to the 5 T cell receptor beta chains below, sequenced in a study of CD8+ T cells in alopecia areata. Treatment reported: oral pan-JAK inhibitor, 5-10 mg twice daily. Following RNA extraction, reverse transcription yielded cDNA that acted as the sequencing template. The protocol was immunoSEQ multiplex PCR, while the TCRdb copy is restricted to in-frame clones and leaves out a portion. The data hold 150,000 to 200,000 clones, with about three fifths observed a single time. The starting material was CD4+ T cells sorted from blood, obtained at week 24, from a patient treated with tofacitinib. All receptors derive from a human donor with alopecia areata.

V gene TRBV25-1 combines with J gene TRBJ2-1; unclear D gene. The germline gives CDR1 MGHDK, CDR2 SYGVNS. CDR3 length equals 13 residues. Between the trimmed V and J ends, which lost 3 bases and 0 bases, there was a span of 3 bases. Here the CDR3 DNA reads TGTGCCAGCAGTGACAACTCCTACAATGAGCAGTTCTTC. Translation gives CASSDNSYNEQFF.

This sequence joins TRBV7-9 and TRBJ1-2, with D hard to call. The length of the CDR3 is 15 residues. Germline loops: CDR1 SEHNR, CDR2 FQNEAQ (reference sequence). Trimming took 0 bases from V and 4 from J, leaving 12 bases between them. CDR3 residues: CASSLALTSPYGYTF. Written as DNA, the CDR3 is TGTGCCAGCAGCTTAGCGCTAACATCTCCCTATGGCTACACCTTC.

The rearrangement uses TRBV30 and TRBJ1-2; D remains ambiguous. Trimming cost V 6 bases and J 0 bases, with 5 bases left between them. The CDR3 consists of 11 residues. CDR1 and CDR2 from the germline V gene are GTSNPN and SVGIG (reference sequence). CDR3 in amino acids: CACSPNYGYTF. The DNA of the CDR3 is TGTGCCTGCTCCCCTAACTATGGCTACACCTTC.

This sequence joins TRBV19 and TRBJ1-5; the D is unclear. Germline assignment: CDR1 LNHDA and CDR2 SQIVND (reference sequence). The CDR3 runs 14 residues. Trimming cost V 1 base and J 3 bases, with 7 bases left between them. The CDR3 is CASSIVQDNQPQHF. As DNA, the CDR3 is TGTGCCAGTAGTATAGTGCAGGACAATCAGCCCCAGCATTTT.

In DNA, the CDR3 is TGCAGCGTGGCCACCGTAGAAGACTCTGGGGCCAACGTCCTGACTTTC. Its protein is CSVATVEDSGANVLTF. The chain joins TRBV29-1 to TRBJ2-6, with unresolved D. This CDR3 is built from 16 residues. The V gene lost 6 bases and the J gene lost 0 bases, with 15 bases spanning the gap. Germline V lookup: CDR1 SQVTM, CDR2 ANQGSEA.